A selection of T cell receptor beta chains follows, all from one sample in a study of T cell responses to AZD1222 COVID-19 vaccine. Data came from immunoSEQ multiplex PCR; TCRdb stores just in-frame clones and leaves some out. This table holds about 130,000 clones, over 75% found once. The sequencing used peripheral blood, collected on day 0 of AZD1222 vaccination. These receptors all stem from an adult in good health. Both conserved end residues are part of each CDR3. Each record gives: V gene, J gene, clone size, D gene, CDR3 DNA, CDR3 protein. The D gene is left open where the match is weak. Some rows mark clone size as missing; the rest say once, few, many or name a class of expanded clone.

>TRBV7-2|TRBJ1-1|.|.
TGTGCCAGCAGCTTTGAACTGAACACTGAAGCTTTCTTT
CASSFELNTEAFF
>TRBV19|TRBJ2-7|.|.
TGTGCCAGTAGTCCCGATCCCGGACGGAATTACGAGCAGTACTTC
CASSPDPGRNYEQYF
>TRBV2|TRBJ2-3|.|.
TGTGCCAGCCGCTTACCGGGGCTCACAGATACGCAGTATTTT
CASRLPGLTDTQYF
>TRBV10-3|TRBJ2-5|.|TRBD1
TGTGCCATCAGTGGAGTCCCAGGGGGCGGGGAGACCCAGTACTTC
CAISGVPGGGETQYF
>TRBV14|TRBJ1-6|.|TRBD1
TGTGCCAGCAGCCTGCTAGACAGGGTGGGTTCACCCCTCCACTTT
CASSLLDRVGSPLHF
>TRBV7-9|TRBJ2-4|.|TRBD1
TGTGCCAGCAGCAACCGACAGGGACAAAACATTCAGTACTTC
CASSNRQGQNIQYF
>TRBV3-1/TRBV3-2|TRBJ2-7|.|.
TGTGCCAGCAGCCAGGTCGGGACTCTAGCCTACGAGCAGTACTTC
CASSQVGTLAYEQYF
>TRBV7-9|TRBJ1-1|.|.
TGTGCCAGCAGCCCCGAGCCGGTCGAAGCTTTCTTT
CASSPEPVEAFF
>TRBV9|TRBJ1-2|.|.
TGTGCCAGCAGCCAGTCCACATCTTATGGCTACACCTTC
CASSQSTSYGYTF
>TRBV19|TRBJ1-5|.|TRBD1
TGTGCCAGTAGTCCGGGGGACAGGGGAGGCAATCAGCCCCAGCATTTT
CASSPGDRGGNQPQHF
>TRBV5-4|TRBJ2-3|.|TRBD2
TGTGCCAGCAACCTAGGACTAGCGCCAGATACGCAGTATTTT
CASNLGLAPDTQYF
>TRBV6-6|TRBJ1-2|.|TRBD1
TGTGCCAGCAGACCGGGACAGACCTATGGCTACACCTTC
CASRPGQTYGYTF
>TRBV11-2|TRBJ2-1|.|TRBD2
TGTGCCAGCAGCCAAAGGCTAGCGGCCCCTTACAATGAGCAGTTCTTC
CASSQRLAAPYNEQFF
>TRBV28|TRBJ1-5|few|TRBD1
TGTGCCAGCAAGCCGGGACAGGGGGTTCAGCCCCAGCATTTT
CASKPGQGVQPQHF
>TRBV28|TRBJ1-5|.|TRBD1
TGTGCCAGCAGTACCTCGGGACAGGGGAATCAGCCCCAGCATTTT
CASSTSGQGNQPQHF
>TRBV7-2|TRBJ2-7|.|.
TGTGCCAGCAGCTTCTCAGGGGCAGGGTACGAGCAGTACTTC
CASSFSGAGYEQYF
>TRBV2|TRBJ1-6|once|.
TGTGCCAGCAGTGATAATTCACCCCTCCACTTT
CASSDNSPLHF
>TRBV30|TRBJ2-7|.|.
TGTGCCTGGAGTTCTAGCTCCTACGAGCAGTACTTC
CAWSSSSYEQYF
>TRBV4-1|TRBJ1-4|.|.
TGCGCCCCCCAGCTAGAGCAGGTAAATGAAAAACTGTTTTTT
CAPQLEQVNEKLFF
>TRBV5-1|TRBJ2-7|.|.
TGCGCCAGCAGCTTGGCAGATGAGCAGTACTTC
CASSLADEQYF
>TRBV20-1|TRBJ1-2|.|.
TGCAGTGCTAGTCCCAGGGCGGGTGGCTACACCTTC
CSASPRAGGYTF
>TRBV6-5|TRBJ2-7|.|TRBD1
TGTGCCAGCACCACCCCGAGGGACAGGGTCTACGAGCAGTACTTC
CASTTPRDRVYEQYF
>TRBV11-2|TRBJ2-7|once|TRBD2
TGTGCCAGCAGCTGGGAGGGAGAGGGGTACGAGCAGTACTTC
CASSWEGEGYEQYF
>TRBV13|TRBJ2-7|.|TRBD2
TGTGCCAGCAGCCGGACTAGCGGGAGTGGTTACGAGCAGTACTTC
CASSRTSGSGYEQYF
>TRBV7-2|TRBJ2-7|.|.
TGTGCCAGCAGCGGGAGGGGGATGGGTCGGTACGAGCAGTACTTC
CASSGRGMGRYEQYF
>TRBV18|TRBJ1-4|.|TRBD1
TGTGCCAGCTCCCCGGGACAGGGGCAAAAACTGTTTTTT
CASSPGQGQKLFF
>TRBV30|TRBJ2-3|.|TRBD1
TGTGCCTGGAGTTCCCGGGACAGGGTCCCGGTGGATACGCAGTATTTT
CAWSSRDRVPVDTQYF
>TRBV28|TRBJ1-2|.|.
TGTGCCAGCAGTTTAATAGGGTCTGGGGACTATGGCTACACCTTC
CASSLIGSGDYGYTF
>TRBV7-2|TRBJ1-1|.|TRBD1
TGTGCCAGCAGCTCCCAGGGGGCGGGTGAAGCTTTCTTT
CASSSQGAGEAFF
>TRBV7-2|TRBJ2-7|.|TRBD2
TGTGCCAGCAGCTTCGGACTAGCGGGAGTAAGCGAGCAGTACTTC
CASSFGLAGVSEQYF
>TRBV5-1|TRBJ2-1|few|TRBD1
TGCGCCAGCAGCTCGGATCAGGGCAGGGGGCTTAGAAGTTCCTACAATGAGCAGTTCTTC
CASSSDQGRGLRSSYNEQFF
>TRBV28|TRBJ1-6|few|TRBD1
TGTGCCAGCAGACCCCCCCAGGGGGCGGGGTCACCCCTCCACTTT
CASRPPQGAGSPLHF
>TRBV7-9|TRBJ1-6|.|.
TGTGCCAGCAGCTTCGACGGCCAGAACAATTCACCCCTCCACTTT
CASSFDGQNNSPLHF
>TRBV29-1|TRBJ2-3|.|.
TGCAGCGTGGAGTCGGCAGATACGCAGTATTTT
CSVESADTQYF
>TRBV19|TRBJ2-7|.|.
TGTGCCAGCTCACCCCCGAGGTCGCCCAAGAGCTCCTACGAGCAGTACTTC
CASSPPRSPKSSYEQYF
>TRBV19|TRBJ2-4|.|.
TGTGCCAGTAGTTCTTCGGCAGGGGCTTCGGGAAACATTCAGTACTTC
CASSSSAGASGNIQYF
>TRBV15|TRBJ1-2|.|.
TGTGCCACCAGCAGAGATCGGGCCGTAAACTATGGCTACACCTTC
CATSRDRAVNYGYTF
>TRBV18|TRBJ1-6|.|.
TGTGCCAGCTCACCGGACAGTAATTCACCCCTCCACTTT
CASSPDSNSPLHF
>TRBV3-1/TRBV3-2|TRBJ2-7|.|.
TGTGCCAGCAGCCAAGACTATCGCCCCTACGAGCAGTACTTC
CASSQDYRPYEQYF
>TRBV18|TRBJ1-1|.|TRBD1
TGTGCCAGCTCCCCTAAGGGTGCGACAGGGCAGAACACTGAAGCTTTCTTT
CASSPKGATGQNTEAFF
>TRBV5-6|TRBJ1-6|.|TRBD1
TGTGCCAGCAGCTTCCCAACAGGGGCCAGACCCCTCCACTTT
CASSFPTGARPLHF
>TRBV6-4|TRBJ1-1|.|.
TGTGCCAGCAGAACCTCCGGGGAGGGAAACACTGAAGCTTTCTTT
CASRTSGEGNTEAFF
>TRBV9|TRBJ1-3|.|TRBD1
TGTGCCAGCAGCGCCGCGACAGGGAATGGAAACACCATATATTTT
CASSAATGNGNTIYF
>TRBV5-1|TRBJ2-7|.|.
TGCGCCAGCAGCTTGGCCTTTGAGAGCGAGCAGTACTTC
CASSLAFESEQYF
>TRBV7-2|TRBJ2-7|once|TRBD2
TGTGCCAGCAGCCCCCCCCCGGGACTAGCGGGAAGCTACGAGCAGTACTTC
CASSPPPGLAGSYEQYF
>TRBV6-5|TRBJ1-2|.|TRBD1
TGTGCCAGCAGAGCTGGACAGGGTTATGGCTACACCTTC
CASRAGQGYGYTF
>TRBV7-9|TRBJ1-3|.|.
TGTGCCAGCAGCTTAGTGGAGGGAAACACCATATATTTT
CASSLVEGNTIYF
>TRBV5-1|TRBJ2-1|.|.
TGCGCCAGCAGCTTGGCCGGACCGACTAGAGGTGAGCAGTTCTTC
CASSLAGPTRGEQFF
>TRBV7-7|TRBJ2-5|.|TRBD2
TGTGCCAGCAGCCCCGGGAGGGCCGGGGGAGAGACCCAGTACTTC
CASSPGRAGGETQYF
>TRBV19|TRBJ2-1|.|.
TGTGCCAGTAGTATAGATCTCAGGTCCTGGGGGTTCTTC
CASSIDLRSWGFF
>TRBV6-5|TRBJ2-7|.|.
TGTGCCAGCAGTCCACCGCGCAGGGTTGACGAGCAGTACTTC
CASSPPRRVDEQYF
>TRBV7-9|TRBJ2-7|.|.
TGTGCCAGCAGCCTAGAGGGAGTTGGGGAGCAGTACTTC
CASSLEGVGEQYF
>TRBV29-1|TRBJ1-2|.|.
TGCAGCGCCCAGCCCGGCCAGGGCTATGGCTACACCTTC
CSAQPGQGYGYTF